Following are 3 T cell receptor beta chains from one sample sequenced in a study of human T cells and chemical hapten exposure (dated by TCRdb to 2020 to 2022). Libraries were made using RACE. Reads for this sample came from a NextSeq 500. TCRdb cleaned the public reads at Q25 with fastp, built clones with MiXCR and kept in-frame beta chains. All rows with the same CDR3 protein become a single entry with the most common DNA and genes. This sample lists 270,000 or so distinct CDR3 sequences; roughly 7.7% were detected once. Jointly, the top ten make up around 1.2% of the sample. The time point label corresponds to: pre-sensitization, week 0. This specimen's treatment or condition label, interpreted: therapeutic diphenylcyclopropenone sensitization with weekly scalp DPC. The sequencing used whole blood, collected in connection with sensitization to the hapten diphenylcyclopropenone (DPC). The receptors come from a man between 18 and 29 years old with alopecia areata. Some clones in this sample may be carry-over from other donors' samples.

This clonotype turned up a few times. The chain carries TRBV6-5 and TRBJ2-4; 8 nucleotides match TRBD1. Trimming removed 5 bases from V and 0 bases from J; junction bases left unmatched: 3. There are 15 residues in the CDR3. Germline values: CDR1 MNHEY, CDR2 SVGAGI. The CDR3 DNA is TGTGCCAGCAGTACGACAGGGGTAGCCAAAAACATTCAGTACTTC. Translation gives CASSTTGVAKNIQYF.

This clonotype was detected only a few times. The V gene is TRBV4-3, the J gene TRBJ2-1; D is ambiguous. Trimming pared 3 bases from V and 5 bases from J, leaving 14 bases between. Germline lookup yields CDR1 LGHNA and CDR2 YSLEER. The CDR3 is 15 amino acids. The CDR3 region is CASSQRVGGDNEQFF. The CDR3 DNA sequence: TGCGCCAGCAGCCAGAGAGTGGGCGGAGACAATGAGCAGTTCTTC.

This clonotype was counted a few times. CDR3: CASSQDLNEQFF. The CDR3 DNA is TGTGCCAGCAGCCAAGATCTAAATGAGCAGTTCTTC. The rearrangement joins TRBV3-1 to TRBJ2-1; D call uncertain. Germline CDR1 and CDR2: LGHDT and YNNKEL (reference sequence). Trimming stripped 0 bases from V and 7 bases from J, with 4 bases between. The CDR3 spans 12 residues.